This TCR beta chain stems from a study of CD8+ T cells in alopecia areata. Study-wide background: Treated individuals took tofacitinib by mouth, 5 to 10 mg twice daily. Study-level results: Lesional scalp exceeded normal scalp in clonality, especially in alopecia totalis/universalis. Tofacitinib significantly lowered scalp clonality and expanded CD8+ clones among the top 100. Whether baseline CD8+ expansion is linked to response remains uncertain, given a single nonresponder.

Germline lookup yields CDR1 MGHRA and CDR2 YSYEKL. This CDR3 comprises 13 residues. After removal of 4 bases from V and 7 bases from J, the junction contained 7 bases not matched to a gene. Sample treatment: oral pan-JAK inhibitor, 5-10 mg twice daily. This clone was detected only once. Its cognate antigen is unknown. As the sequencing template, cDNA was produced by extracting RNA and reverse transcribing it. The method was immunoSEQ multiplex PCR; TCRdb's version includes in-frame clones alone and lacks a portion of them. The sample holds some 130,000 clones, 53% seen once. This chain links TRBV4-1 with TRBJ2-7, with TRBD1 matching over 7 bases. Sequencing used CD4+ T cells sorted from blood, obtained at week 4, from a patient treated with tofacitinib. The origin of this receptor is a human donor with alopecia areata. In DNA form, the CDR3 reads TGCGCCAGCAGCCGAACAACAGGGGATGAGCAGTACTTC. Translating it yields CASSRTTGDEQYF.